The rows below give T cell receptor beta chains drawn from one sample of a study of identifying expanded T cells in peripheral blood. Sequencing used immunoSEQ multiplex PCR; TCRdb keeps in-frame clones, though not all of them. The sample has 100,000 or so clones, around 88% seen once; the top ten hold approximately 18%. The sample consisted of blood. These receptors all come from a person aged 18-70 years in good health. The CDR3 runs from the conserved cysteine through the conserved F or W. Each record gives: clone size, V gene, J gene, D gene, CDR3 DNA, CDR3 protein. A D gene is named only where the DNA matches it firmly. Some rows have no size entry. The others give once, few or many, or a class for an expanded clone.

abundance: .
v_gene: TRBV27
j_gene: TRBJ2-5
d_gene: .
CDR3nt: TGTGCCAGCAGAAAAGGGGAGACCCAGTACTTC
CDR3aa: CASRKGETQYF

abundance: .
v_gene: TRBV7-9
j_gene: TRBJ1-5
d_gene: .
CDR3nt: TGTGCCAGCAGCTTATACGGGGGGCAGGGCAATCAGCCCCAGCATTTT
CDR3aa: CASSLYGGQGNQPQHF

abundance: .
v_gene: TRBV6-6
j_gene: TRBJ1-2
d_gene: TRBD1
CDR3nt: TGTGCCAGCAGCCTGACAGGGCTCTATGGCTACACCTTC
CDR3aa: CASSLTGLYGYTF

abundance: .
v_gene: TRBV27
j_gene: TRBJ1-1
d_gene: TRBD1
CDR3nt: TGTGCCAGCAGTCGTGATCCGGGACAGGCCCCGGAAACTGAAGCTTTCTTT
CDR3aa: CASSRDPGQAPETEAFF

abundance: .
v_gene: TRBV2
j_gene: TRBJ2-7
d_gene: .
CDR3nt: TGTGCCAGCTGGGGCGGGGAAATCTACGAGCAGTACTTC
CDR3aa: CASWGGEIYEQYF

abundance: few
v_gene: TRBV7-9
j_gene: TRBJ1-2
d_gene: .
CDR3nt: TGTGCCAGCAGCTTGGGTACTGGCTACACCTTC
CDR3aa: CASSLGTGYTF

abundance: .
v_gene: TRBV5-1
j_gene: TRBJ2-7
d_gene: TRBD1
CDR3nt: TGCGCCAGCAGCCACGGACAGGCCGTACCCTACGAGCAGTACTTC
CDR3aa: CASSHGQAVPYEQYF

abundance: few
v_gene: TRBV20-1
j_gene: TRBJ1-1
d_gene: TRBD1
CDR3nt: TGCAGTGCACCCTACGGGACAGGGACTTTCTTT
CDR3aa: CSAPYGTGTFF

abundance: .
v_gene: TRBV12-2
j_gene: TRBJ2-1
d_gene: .
CDR3nt: TGTGCAAGTCGCCGGACAGGGCACGCCAATGAGCAGTTCTTC
CDR3aa: CASRRTGHANEQFF

abundance: .
v_gene: TRBV7-9
j_gene: TRBJ2-1
d_gene: .
CDR3nt: TGTGCCAGCAGCCCATTTTGGACAGAGTACAATGAGCAGTTCTTC
CDR3aa: CASSPFWTEYNEQFF

abundance: .
v_gene: TRBV7-8
j_gene: TRBJ2-1
d_gene: .
CDR3nt: TGTGCCAGCAGGATAATGGACAGCACTGGGAATGAGCAGTTCTTC
CDR3aa: CASRIMDSTGNEQFF

abundance: .
v_gene: TRBV7-2
j_gene: TRBJ2-7
d_gene: .
CDR3nt: TGTGCCAGCAGCTTAGGGAGGCGTGCTCGAGGCGAGCAGTACTTC
CDR3aa: CASSLGRRARGEQYF

abundance: .
v_gene: TRBV28
j_gene: TRBJ2-3
d_gene: TRBD2
CDR3nt: TGTGCCAGCAGTTCCGGGGGGGAAGAAGATACGCAGTATTTT
CDR3aa: CASSSGGEEDTQYF

abundance: .
v_gene: TRBV19
j_gene: TRBJ2-1
d_gene: TRBD1
CDR3nt: TGTGCCAGTAGTGTAACAGGGGGGAATGAGCAGTTCTTC
CDR3aa: CASSVTGGNEQFF

abundance: once
v_gene: TRBV27
j_gene: TRBJ2-5
d_gene: TRBD1
CDR3nt: TGTGCCAGCGCAGGAAGGGGGCGAGAGACCCAGTACTTC
CDR3aa: CASAGRGRETQYF

abundance: once
v_gene: TRBV19
j_gene: TRBJ2-7
d_gene: TRBD2
CDR3nt: TGTGCCAGTAGTCCAACGGGGGGGACCTACGAGCAGTACTTC
CDR3aa: CASSPTGGTYEQYF

abundance: .
v_gene: TRBV4-1
j_gene: TRBJ1-1
d_gene: .
CDR3nt: TGCGCCAGCAGCCAAGCTACAGGACGGCCGTTGAACACTGAAGCTTTCTTT
CDR3aa: CASSQATGRPLNTEAFF

abundance: few
v_gene: TRBV19
j_gene: TRBJ2-7
d_gene: .
CDR3nt: TGTGCCAGTAGTATCCCCGGGGAGCAGTACTTC
CDR3aa: CASSIPGEQYF

abundance: .
v_gene: TRBV7-8
j_gene: TRBJ1-3
d_gene: TRBD1
CDR3nt: TGTGCCAGCAGACAGGGGGAATCTGGAAACACCATATATTTT
CDR3aa: CASRQGESGNTIYF

abundance: .
v_gene: TRBV14
j_gene: TRBJ2-3
d_gene: .
CDR3nt: TGTGCCAGCAGCCAAGGTATGGGAGGTTCCACAGATACGCAGTATTTT
CDR3aa: CASSQGMGGSTDTQYF

abundance: .
v_gene: TRBV28
j_gene: TRBJ1-4
d_gene: .
CDR3nt: TGTGCCAGCAGGAACAGCGCCACTGATGAAAAACTGTTTTTT
CDR3aa: CASRNSATDEKLFF

abundance: .
v_gene: TRBV28
j_gene: TRBJ2-3
d_gene: .
CDR3nt: TGTGCCAGCAGTTTGGACCGGGTGATGGATACGCAGTATTTT
CDR3aa: CASSLDRVMDTQYF

abundance: once
v_gene: TRBV5-5
j_gene: TRBJ2-4
d_gene: TRBD1
CDR3nt: TGTGCCAGCAGCCAGGGGAGCCCAAACAGGGGAAGTGGCGCGGCCCCAAACTACTTC
CDR3aa: CASSQGSPNRGSGAAPNYF

abundance: .
v_gene: TRBV6-5
j_gene: TRBJ2-7
d_gene: .
CDR3nt: TGTGCCAGCAGGTGGACCGGTATTTACGAGCAGTACTTC
CDR3aa: CASRWTGIYEQYF

abundance: few
v_gene: TRBV10-3
j_gene: TRBJ1-2
d_gene: TRBD1
CDR3nt: TGTGCCATCAGCCCGACAGGGGGCGGCTACACCTTC
CDR3aa: CAISPTGGGYTF

abundance: .
v_gene: TRBV4-1
j_gene: TRBJ2-6
d_gene: .
CDR3nt: TGCGCCAGCAGCCATTCTGAGGCCAACGTCCTGACTTTC
CDR3aa: CASSHSEANVLTF

abundance: once
v_gene: TRBV6-1
j_gene: TRBJ2-3
d_gene: .
CDR3nt: TGTGCCAGCAGTGAGCCGGGACTCAGCACAGATACGCAGTATTTT
CDR3aa: CASSEPGLSTDTQYF

abundance: .
v_gene: TRBV27
j_gene: TRBJ2-7
d_gene: .
CDR3nt: TGTGCCAGCAGTGCCCGCCAGGGCGGCGAGCAGTACTTC
CDR3aa: CASSARQGGEQYF